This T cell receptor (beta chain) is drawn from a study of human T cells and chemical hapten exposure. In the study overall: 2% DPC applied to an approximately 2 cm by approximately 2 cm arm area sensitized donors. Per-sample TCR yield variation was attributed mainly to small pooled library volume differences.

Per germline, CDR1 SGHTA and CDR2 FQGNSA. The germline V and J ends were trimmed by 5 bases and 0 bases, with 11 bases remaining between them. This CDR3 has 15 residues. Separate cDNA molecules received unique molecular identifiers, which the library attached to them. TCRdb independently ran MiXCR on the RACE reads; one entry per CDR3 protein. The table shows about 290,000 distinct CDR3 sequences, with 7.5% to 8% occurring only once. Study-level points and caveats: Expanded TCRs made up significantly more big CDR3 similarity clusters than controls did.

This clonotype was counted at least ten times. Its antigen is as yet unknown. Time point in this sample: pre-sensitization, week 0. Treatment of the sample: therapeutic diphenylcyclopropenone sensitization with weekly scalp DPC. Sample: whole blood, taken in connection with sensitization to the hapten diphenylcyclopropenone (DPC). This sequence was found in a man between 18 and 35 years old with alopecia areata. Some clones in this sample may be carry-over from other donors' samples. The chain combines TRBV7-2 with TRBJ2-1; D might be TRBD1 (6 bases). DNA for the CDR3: TGTGCCAGCAGCCGAGGGGGAAGCTCCTACAATGAGCAGTTCTTC. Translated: CASSRGGSSYNEQFF.